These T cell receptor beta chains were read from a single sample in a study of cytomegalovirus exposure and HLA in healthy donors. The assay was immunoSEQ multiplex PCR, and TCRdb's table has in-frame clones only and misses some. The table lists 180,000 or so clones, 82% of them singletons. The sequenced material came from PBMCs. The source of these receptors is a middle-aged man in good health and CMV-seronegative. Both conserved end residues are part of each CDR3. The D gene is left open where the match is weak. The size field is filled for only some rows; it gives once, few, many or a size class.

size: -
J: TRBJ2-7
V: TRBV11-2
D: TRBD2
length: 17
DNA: TGTGCCAGCAGCTTAGTGGGGGGACTAGCGGTACCCTACGAGCAGTACTTC
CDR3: CASSLVGGLAVPYEQYF

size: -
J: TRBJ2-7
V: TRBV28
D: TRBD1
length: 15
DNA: TGTGCCAGCAGTTTGTCGACAGGGGGCGGCTACGAGCAGTACTTC
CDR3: CASSLSTGGGYEQYF

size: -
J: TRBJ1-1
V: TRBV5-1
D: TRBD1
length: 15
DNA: TGCGCCAGCAGCCCCGCTTGGACAGGGAACACTGAAGCTTTCTTT
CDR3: CASSPAWTGNTEAFF

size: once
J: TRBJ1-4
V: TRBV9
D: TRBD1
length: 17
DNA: TGTGCCAGCAGCCCGGACAGGGGGCGAGCGTCTAATGAAAAACTGTTTTTT
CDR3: CASSPDRGRASNEKLFF

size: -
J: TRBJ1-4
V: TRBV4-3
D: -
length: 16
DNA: TGCGCCAGCAGCCAAGCCGGGTTTGCAACTAATGAAAAACTGTTTTTT
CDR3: CASSQAGFATNEKLFF

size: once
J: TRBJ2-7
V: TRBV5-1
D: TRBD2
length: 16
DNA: TGCGCCAGCAGCTTGGCACTTGGCGGGAGTTTTAACGAGCAGTACTTC
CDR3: CASSLALGGSFNEQYF

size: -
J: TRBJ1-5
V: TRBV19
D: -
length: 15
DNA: TGTGCCAGTCGTGACAGGCCTTTTAGCAATCAGCCCCAGCATTTT
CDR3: CASRDRPFSNQPQHF

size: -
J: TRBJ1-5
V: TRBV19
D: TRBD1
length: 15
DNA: TGTGCCAGTAGCCTGGACAGGGGATCCAATCAGCCCCAGCATTTT
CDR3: CASSLDRGSNQPQHF

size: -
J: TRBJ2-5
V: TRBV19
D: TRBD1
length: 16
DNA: TGTGCCAGTAGTATAGATGGACAGGGACAGGGGGAGACCCAGTACTTC
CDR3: CASSIDGQGQGETQYF

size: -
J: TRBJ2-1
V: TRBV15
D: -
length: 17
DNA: TGTGCCACCAGCAGACCTTCTACCGGGCCGGCGGGGAATGAGCAGTTCTTC
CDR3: CATSRPSTGPAGNEQFF

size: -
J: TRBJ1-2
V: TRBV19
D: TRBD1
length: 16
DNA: TGTGCCAGTAGTATCGTCCCCGGGACAGGGAACTATGGCTACACCTTC
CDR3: CASSIVPGTGNYGYTF

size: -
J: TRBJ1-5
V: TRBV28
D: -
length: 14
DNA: TGTGCCAGCAGTTTGGGGGGGGGAAATCAGCCCCAGCATTTT
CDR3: CASSLGGGNQPQHF

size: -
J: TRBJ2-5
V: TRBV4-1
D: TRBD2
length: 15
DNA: TGCGCCAGCAGCCAAGGTCAGGGAGGGCGAGAGACCCAGTACTTC
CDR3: CASSQGQGGRETQYF

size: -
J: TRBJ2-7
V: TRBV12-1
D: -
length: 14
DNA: TGTGCCAGCAGCCCCCGGGCTAGGGGAGGGGAGCAGTACTTC
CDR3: CASSPRARGGEQYF

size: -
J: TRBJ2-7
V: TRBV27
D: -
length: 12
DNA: TGTGCCAGCAGTTCCTTAACCGCGAAGCAGTACTTC
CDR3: CASSSLTAKQYF

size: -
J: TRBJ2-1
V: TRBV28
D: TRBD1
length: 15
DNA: TGTGCCAGCAGCCGCCGGGACAGTTCCTACAATGAGCAGTTCTTC
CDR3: CASSRRDSSYNEQFF

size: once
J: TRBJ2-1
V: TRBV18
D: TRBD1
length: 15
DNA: TGTGCCAGCTCACCAGAGGGACAGGGGGTGTATGAGCAGTTCTTC
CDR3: CASSPEGQGVYEQFF

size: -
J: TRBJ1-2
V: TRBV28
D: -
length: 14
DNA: TGTGCCAGCGCAACCAGCGGGGGCCCCGGTGGCTACACCTTC
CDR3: CASATSGGPGGYTF

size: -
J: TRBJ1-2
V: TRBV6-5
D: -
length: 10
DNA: TGTGCCAGCAGCCCCGATGGCTACACCTTC
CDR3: CASSPDGYTF

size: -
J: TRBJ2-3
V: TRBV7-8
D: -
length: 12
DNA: TGTGCCAGCAGCTTAGTGTCTAATACGCAGTATTTT
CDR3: CASSLVSNTQYF

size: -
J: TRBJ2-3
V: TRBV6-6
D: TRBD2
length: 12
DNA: TGTGCCAGCAGTGCCTCTAGCGGGAGGCGGTATTTT
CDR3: CASSASSGRRYF

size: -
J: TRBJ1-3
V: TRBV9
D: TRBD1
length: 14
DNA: TGTGCCAGCAGCGCCGGGACAGGGAGAAACACCATATATTTT
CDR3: CASSAGTGRNTIYF

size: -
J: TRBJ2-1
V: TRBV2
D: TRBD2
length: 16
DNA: TGTGCCAGCAGTGAAGACCTAGCGGGAGGGTTGAATGAGCAGTTCTTC
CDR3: CASSEDLAGGLNEQFF

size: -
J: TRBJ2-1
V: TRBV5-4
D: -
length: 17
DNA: TGTGCCAGCAGCTTTGGGCCAGGGGTTTTTGACGGCAATGAGCAGTTCTTC
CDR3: CASSFGPGVFDGNEQFF

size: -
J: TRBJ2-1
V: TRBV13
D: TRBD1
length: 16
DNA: TGTGCCAGCAGCCTGAGGGGACAGGGGGCAGGCAATGAGCAGTTCTTC
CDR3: CASSLRGQGAGNEQFF

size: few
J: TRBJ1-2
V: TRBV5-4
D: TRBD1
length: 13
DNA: TGTGCCAGCAGCTCCGACCCGGGACAGAGGGCGACCTTC
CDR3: CASSSDPGQRATF

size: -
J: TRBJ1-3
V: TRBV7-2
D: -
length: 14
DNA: TGTGCCAGCAGCCGCGACAGGCTGGGAAACACCATATATTTT
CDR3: CASSRDRLGNTIYF

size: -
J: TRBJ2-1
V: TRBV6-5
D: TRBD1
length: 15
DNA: TGTGCCAGCAGCCCCAGGGGGAGCTCCTACAATGAGCAGTTCTTC
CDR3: CASSPRGSSYNEQFF

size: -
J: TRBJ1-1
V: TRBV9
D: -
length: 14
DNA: TGTGCCAGCAGCGCGGGAACCGTTTACGCTGAAGCTTTCTTT
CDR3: CASSAGTVYAEAFF

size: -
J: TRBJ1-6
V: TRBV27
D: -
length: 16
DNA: TGTGCCAGCAGTTCCCTCGGACAGCCCTTTAATTCACCCCTCCACTTT
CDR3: CASSSLGQPFNSPLHF